The 21 T cell receptor beta chains given below trace back to one sample, sequenced in a study of T cell clones after liver transplantation. Libraries were prepared by immunoSEQ multiplex PCR; TCRdb keeps only in-frame clonotypes and omits some of them. In the table there are around 71,000 clones, 80% of which are singletons. This sample comprised CD4+ T cells from blood, obtained 12 months after liver transplant. The receptors were gathered from a human patient who received a liver transplant. Certain T cells may be donor cells from the graft.

As concerns this clone: The junction and the germline gene differ at one end; a read error may be behind it. The gene calls are TRBV7-2 and TRBJ2-3; TRBD2 agrees at 11 bases. The CDR3 is 14 amino acids. Per the germline V gene, CDR1 is SGHTA and CDR2 is FQGNSA. DNA of the CDR3: TGTGCCAGCAGCCCCATTGGAACTAGCGGGAGACGGCATTTT. Translating it yields CASSPIGTSGRRHF.

V and J are TRBV18 and TRBJ1-2; D unresolved. The CDR3 contains 14 residues. V gave up 2 bases and J gave up 1 base, with 8 bases separating them. CDR1 KGHSH and CDR2 LQKENI come from the germline V gene. The CDR3 loop is CASSPGNFNYGYTF. The CDR3 region has the DNA TGTGCCAGCTCACCAGGGAATTTTAACTATGGCTACACCTTC. The whole variable domain, filled in from reference TRBV18 and TRBJ1-2, reads NAGVMQNPRHLVRRRGQEARLRCSPMKGHSHVYWYRQLPEEGLKFMVYLQKENIIDESGMPKERFSAEFPKEGPSILRIQQVVRGDSAAYFCASSPGNFNYGYTFGSGTRLTVV.

The chain carries TRBV6-1 and TRBJ2-7; perhaps TRBD1 as D (5 bases). V dropped 7 bases and J dropped 2 bases, with 6 bases sitting between them. The CDR3 contains 11 residues. Germline V gene data show CDR1 as MNHNS and CDR2 as SASEGT. The CDR3 DNA sequence: TGTGCCAGCACGACAGCCTACGAGCAGTACTTC. The encoded protein is CASTTAYEQYF.

The V gene is TRBV25-1, the J gene TRBJ1-2; D gene uncertain. Germline lookup yields CDR1 MGHDK and CDR2 SYGVNS. Trimming took 2 bases from V and 1 from J, leaving 17 bases between them. The CDR3 totals 17 residues. CDR3 in amino acids: CASSEISTGSINYGYTF. The CDR3 nucleotides read TGTGCCAGCAGTGAAATTTCTACGGGCTCAATTAACTATGGCTACACCTTC.

Here the CDR3 DNA reads TGCAGCGTTGAAGGAGGACAGCGAGGTGCCTACGAGCAGTACTTC. This gives the protein CSVEGGQRGAYEQYF. The chain carries TRBV29-1 and TRBJ2-7, with D perhaps TRBD1 (6 bases). This CDR3 is 15 amino acids long. Per germline, CDR1 SQVTM and CDR2 ANQGSEA. V lost 1 base and J 2 bases, leaving 15 bases between the germline ends.

The V call is TRBV28, the J call TRBJ1-5, with D tentatively TRBD1 (6 bases). The length of the CDR3 is 15 residues. V was pared by 3 bases and J by 2 bases, with 11 bases between. Per germline, CDR1 MDHEN and CDR2 SYDVKM. CDR3 residues: CASSFGGEGNQPQHF. The CDR3 region has the DNA TGTGCCAGCAGTTTCGGGGGCGAGGGCAATCAGCCCCAGCATTTT.

A word on this clone: The sample carries other DNA sequences with the same CDR3. The chain employs TRBV28 and TRBJ2-5; 9 bases line up with TRBD2. CDR3 length: 15 residues. Germline V gene data show CDR1 as MDHEN and CDR2 as SYDVKM. V dropped 5 bases and J dropped 1; count of bases not matched to a gene: 5. The CDR3 region is CASSLLAGPQETQYF. As DNA, the CDR3 is TGTGCCAGCAGTCTACTAGCGGGCCCCCAAGAGACCCAGTACTTC.

V gene TRBV7-6 combines with J gene TRBJ1-2; no clear D. This CDR3 contains 15 residues. From germline, CDR1 is SGHVS and CDR2 FNYEAQ. Trimming pared 5 bases from V and 3 bases from J, leaving 16 bases between. The CDR3 DNA sequence: TGTGCCAGCAGCCCCGGTTCGAGTGGGGACTATGGCTACACCTTC. Protein product: CASSPGSSGDYGYTF.

This clone was seen a handful of times. The J gene is TRBJ2-7, the V gene TRBV12-5, with a tentative D call TRBD1 (5 bases). V was pared by 7 bases and J by 3 bases, with 22 bases between. The length of the CDR3 is 16 residues. The germline gives CDR1 LGHNT, CDR2 FRNRAP. The CDR3 protein is CASASQPVDTNYEQYF. In nucleotides, the CDR3 is TGTGCTAGTGCGTCCCAACCGGTGGACACCAACTACGAGCAGTACTTC.

This chain uses TRBV18 with TRBJ2-7; TRBD2 matches 10 bases. V gave up 1 base and J gave up 7 bases; unmatched junction bases: 10. In germline, CDR1 is KGHSH, CDR2 LQKENI. This CDR3 contains 16 residues. For the CDR3, the DNA is TGTGCCAGCTCACCACTTCGGGCTAGCGGGAGCGGGGAGCAGTACTTC. Translating it yields CASSPLRASGSGEQYF.

The chain couples TRBV15 to TRBJ2-5, with 8 bases lining up with TRBD1. The CDR3 runs to 14 residues. The V gene end was trimmed by 0 bases and the J gene end by 5 bases; junction bases not matched to a gene: 2. Germline V gene data show CDR1 as LNHNV and CDR2 as YYDKDF (reference sequence). The DNA of the CDR3 is TGTGCCACCAGCAGAGACAGGGGGCAGGAGACCCAGTACTTC. As protein: CATSRDRGQETQYF.

The chain couples TRBV4-1 to TRBJ1-5; 8 bases line up with TRBD1. Germline CDR1 reads MGHRA; CDR2 reads YSYEKL. Unmatched junction bases numbered 7, after V lost 0 bases and J lost 0 bases. CDR3 size: 18 residues. This chain's CDR3 is CASSQDRTGQFSNQPQHF. CDR3 nucleotide sequence: TGCGCCAGCAGCCAAGATCGGACAGGGCAATTTAGCAATCAGCCCCAGCATTTT.

This clone was counted only a few times. This chain uses TRBV2 with TRBJ2-1, with D perhaps matching TRBD2 (5 bases). CDR1 and CDR2 (germline): SNHLY, FYNNEI. V dropped 3 bases and J dropped 8 bases, with 11 bases sitting between them. The CDR3 runs to 13 residues. This chain's CDR3 is CASSEKVAYEQFF. DNA for the CDR3: TGTGCCAGCAGTGAGAAGGTAGCGTATGAGCAGTTCTTC.

This clone has more than one count but fewer than ten. The chain combines TRBV11-2 with TRBJ2-6; TRBD1 matches at 9 bases. V gave up 4 bases and J gave up 4 bases; unmatched junction bases: 5. Germline V CDR1 and CDR2: SGHAT, FQNNGV. The CDR3 runs 16 residues. The CDR3 is CASSSYRGRGANVLTF. The CDR3 bases are TGTGCCAGCAGCTCCTACAGGGGGCGAGGGGCCAACGTCCTGACTTTC.

V usage is TRBV28 and J usage is TRBJ1-5; 10 bases are a match to TRBD1. CDR1 is MDHEN and CDR2 is SYDVKM in the germline V gene. CDR3 length equals 14 residues. The junction had 6 bases not matched to a gene; V was cut back by 4 bases and J by 9 bases. CDR3 in amino acids: CASSSDRGLGPQHF. The CDR3 nucleotides read TGTGCCAGCAGTTCCGACAGGGGGCTAGGGCCCCAGCATTTT.

The chain has TRBV6-6 and TRBJ2-5, with 7 positions matching TRBD1. In germline, CDR1 is MNHNY, CDR2 SVGAGI (reference sequence). V lost 6 bases, J lost 1 base, and 8 bases stayed unmatched. The CDR3 runs to 15 residues. CDR3 DNA sequence: TGTGCCAGCAGCCGCCGGACAGGCCCCCAAGAGACCCAGTACTTC. Amino acid sequence: CASSRRTGPQETQYF.

The CDR3 nucleotides read TGTGCCAGCAGCTTTCGAAGGACAGGGCCTGAAGCTTTCTTT. Translation gives CASSFRRTGPEAFF. The chain combines TRBV5-6 with TRBJ1-1, with 8 bases that match TRBD1. In germline, CDR1 is SGHDT, CDR2 YYEEEE. The CDR3 is 14 residues long. Germline trimming cut 2 bases from V and 6 bases from J; bases unmatched to any gene: 6.

The chain has TRBV9 and TRBJ1-1, with unresolved D. The CDR3 totals 14 residues. Per germline, CDR1 SGDLS and CDR2 YYNGEE. The V and J ends lost 2 bases and 4 bases respectively, with 12 bases between them. This CDR3 reads CASSVRPGSTEAFF. The CDR3 bases are TGTGCCAGCAGCGTCCGACCGGGGTCCACTGAAGCTTTCTTT.

This chain joins TRBV27 and TRBJ1-6; 9 positions agree with TRBD1. Trimming cost V 5 bases and J 5 bases; bases outside gene matches: 7. CDR3 size: 16 residues. Germline CDR1 is MNHEY and CDR2 is SMNVEV (reference sequence). CDR3 DNA sequence: TGTGCCAGCAGTGGGGGGACAGGGAGGAATAATTCACCCCTCCACTTT. This sequence encodes CASSGGTGRNNSPLHF.

V gene TRBV28 combines with J gene TRBJ1-5; the D gene is possibly TRBD1 (5 bases). In germline, CDR1 is MDHEN, CDR2 SYDVKM. This CDR3 comprises 17 residues. The V end was cut by 4 bases, the J end by 5 bases, with 21 bases between. The chain's CDR3 is CASSWQGIRIGHQPQHF. CDR3 DNA sequence: TGTGCCAGCAGTTGGCAGGGAATTCGCATTGGTCATCAGCCCCAGCATTTT.

The V and J genes are TRBV28 and TRBJ2-1; D is perhaps TRBD2 (6 bases). Germline V CDR1 and CDR2: MDHEN, SYDVKM. The V gene lost 2 bases and the J gene lost 6 bases, with 14 bases spanning the gap. The CDR3 has 15 residues. The CDR3 bases are TGTGCCAGCAGTTTAGGTGCGGGGAAACCCAATGAGCAGTTCTTC. Translation gives CASSLGAGKPNEQFF.